These T cell receptor beta chains were read from a single sample in a study of Ad26.COV2.S vaccination and SARS-CoV-2 variants. Repertoires were generated with immunoSEQ multiplex PCR, while TCRdb's copy carries only in-frame clones and drops some. The sample lists hundreds of thousands of clones; about 88% were seen once. Sequenced here: peripheral blood, sampled in a trial of Ad26.COV2.S vaccine versus placebo. The source is a person between 18 and 65 years old who received the Ad26.COV2.S COVID-19 vaccine or a placebo. CDR3s include the opening cysteine and the closing phenylalanine or tryptophan. Each record gives: D gene, clone size, J gene, V gene, CDR3 DNA, CDR3 protein. The D gene is left open where the match is weak. Clone size is given for some rows only: seen once, a few or many times, or a class if the clone is expanded.

>TRBD1|NA|TRBJ2-5|TRBV28
TGTGCCAGCATTGGACAGGGTCCGGAGACCCAGTACTTC
CASIGQGPETQYF
>NA|few|TRBJ2-7|TRBV4-1
TGCGCCAGCAGCCAGGGCAGCAGCCCGCCTACGGGGCAGTACTTC
CASSQGSSPPTGQYF
>NA|NA|TRBJ1-4|TRBV4-1
TGCGCCAGCAGCCAAGTTACCTCTCATAATGAAAAACTGTTTTTT
CASSQVTSHNEKLFF
>NA|NA|TRBJ2-6|TRBV19
TGTGCCAGTAGTATTAGGCAGGGGGGACCCTCTGGGGCCAACGTCCTGACTTTC
CASSIRQGGPSGANVLTF
>NA|NA|TRBJ2-1|TRBV14
TGTGCCAGCAGCCAAGCCACGCTGAGAGGGATTCTCTACAATGAGCAGTTCTTC
CASSQATLRGILYNEQFF
>NA|NA|TRBJ2-7|TRBV5-6
TGTGCCAGCAGCTTAAGGGCAGAGTTCTCCTACGAGCAGTACTTC
CASSLRAEFSYEQYF
>NA|once|TRBJ2-4|TRBV15
TGTGCCACCAGCAGCCGAGGAGGGTCGAACATTCAGTACTTC
CATSSRGGSNIQYF
>TRBD2|NA|TRBJ2-7|TRBV28
TGTGCCAGCACCCTCGGGGGGGGAGGCTACGAGCAGTACTTC
CASTLGGGGYEQYF
>NA|NA|TRBJ1-4|TRBV27
TGTGCCAGCAGTTTGTTTTGGGCAACTAATGAAAAACTGTTTTTT
CASSLFWATNEKLFF
>NA|NA|TRBJ1-5|TRBV27
TGTGCCAGCAGTTTAAACCCAGACCAGCCCCAGCATTTT
CASSLNPDQPQHF
>NA|NA|TRBJ2-2|TRBV11-1
TGTGCCAGCAGCCCGACCGTGGGGGTCACCGGGGAGCTGTTTTTT
CASSPTVGVTGELFF
>NA|once|TRBJ2-7|TRBV7-2
TGTGCCAGCAGCTTACGGGGATCTTCTGGGGACGAGCAGTACTTC
CASSLRGSSGDEQYF
>NA|NA|TRBJ2-1|TRBV7-2
TGTGCCAGCAGCCCGTCGGGGTTTGGTGAGCAGTTCTTC
CASSPSGFGEQFF
>NA|NA|TRBJ1-5|TRBV6-4
TGTGCCAGCAGTGACCCGATGGGCCGGAGGAGCAATCAGCCCCAGCATTTT
CASSDPMGRRSNQPQHF
>TRBD1|once|TRBJ1-5|TRBV28
TGTGCCAGCAGTTTAGTGGGACAGGGTAATCAGCCCCAGCATTTT
CASSLVGQGNQPQHF
>TRBD2|NA|TRBJ2-1|TRBV4-3
TGCGCCAGCAGCCCAAAGGGACTAGCGGCCTACAATGAGCAGTTCTTC
CASSPKGLAAYNEQFF
>NA|NA|TRBJ2-2|TRBV6-2/TRBV6-3
TGTGCCAGCAGTTACTCCTCGATTGGGGGGAGCCCTTCCGGGGAGCTGTTTTTT
CASSYSSIGGSPSGELFF
>NA|NA|TRBJ1-1|TRBV5-4
TGTGCCAGCAGCTTGGGGGGGCGCCTCACTGAAGCTTTCTTT
CASSLGGRLTEAFF
>NA|NA|TRBJ1-2|TRBV6-5
TGTGCCAGCAGCCCCCTCAACTATGGCTACACCTTC
CASSPLNYGYTF
>TRBD2|once|TRBJ2-3|TRBV5-4
TGTGCCAGCAGCGGACTAGCGGGGGGAGATACGCAGTATTTT
CASSGLAGGDTQYF
>TRBD1|NA|TRBJ2-1|TRBV24-1
TGTGCCACCAGTAGGGATGGGGCAGGGGGCCTGAGGGAGCAGTTCTTC
CATSRDGAGGLREQFF
>TRBD1|NA|TRBJ1-1|TRBV27
TGTGCCAGCAGTTTAGAGACAGGGTACACTGAAGCTTTCTTT
CASSLETGYTEAFF
>NA|NA|TRBJ2-1|TRBV7-3
TGTGCCAGCAGCTTAAGTGGAGCGGAGGGGCAGTTCTTC
CASSLSGAEGQFF
>NA|NA|TRBJ2-1|TRBV7-2
TGTGCCAGCAGCTTACCATACGGAGATGAGCAGTTCTTC
CASSLPYGDEQFF
>TRBD1|NA|TRBJ1-4|TRBV9
TGTGCCGCCCCGCCAGGACAGGGTTTAATGTCAACTAATGAAAAACTGTTTTTT
CAAPPGQGLMSTNEKLFF
>NA|NA|TRBJ2-6|TRBV10-1
TGCGCCACCTTCGCCTGGGCCGTGAGCTCTGGGGCCAACGTCCTGACTTTC
CATFAWAVSSGANVLTF
>TRBD2|NA|TRBJ2-2|TRBV11-3
TGTGCCAGCAGCCGCGGGGGGAACACCGGGGAGCTGTTTTTT
CASSRGGNTGELFF
>NA|NA|TRBJ1-6|TRBV7-8
TGTGCCAGCAGCTTACTCCGGGGAAATAATTCACCCCTCCACTTT
CASSLLRGNNSPLHF
>NA|NA|TRBJ2-5|TRBV4-1
TGCGCCAGCAGCCGAGGCTATTTTGGACAACTCCAAGAGACCCAGTACTTC
CASSRGYFGQLQETQYF